This T cell receptor beta chain was recorded in a study of T cells in Graves' hyperthyroidism and ophthalmopathy. TCR beta CDR3 region amplification was performed from RNA transcripts. HTBI primers were employed in a first-round RT-PCR of the TCR CDR3. MiXCR, applied by TCRdb to the multiplex PCR reads, yields one record per CDR3 protein. The repertoire holds 350,000 to 500,000 distinct CDR3 sequences, roughly an eighth seen once, with less than 6.5% in the top ten. The germline gives CDR1 LGHDT, CDR2 YNNKEL (reference sequence). V shed 3 bases and J shed 2 bases, with 19 bases lying between them. CDR3 length: 18 residues. This clonotype was recorded many times.

The TCR originated in a woman between 18 and 29 years old with Graves' hyperthyroidism. The sample comprised blood. This chain connects TRBV3-1 to TRBJ2-2; TRBD1 might be the D (6 bases). In DNA form, the CDR3 reads TGTGCCAGCAGCCACTCCTCTGGGGGCGGGCCAAACACCGGGGAGCTGTTTTTT. This codes for CASSHSSGGGPNTGELFF.